These 15 T cell receptor beta chains originate from one sample sequenced in a study of T cells in women clearing cervical HPV infection. The repertoire was sequenced with immunoSEQ multiplex PCR; TCRdb's copy has only in-frame clones and lacks some. The sample's table shows under 50,000 clones. Material for sequencing was blood buffy coat. Receptor source: a woman between 18 and 75 years old with a cervical HPV16 infection that either progressed to CIN3+ or cleared (not recorded which).

Worth noting for this clone: The CDR3 end lies 3 residues beyond the end of the read and is filled in from the germline J gene. The chain joins TRBV20-1 to TRBJ1-5, with D possibly TRBD1 on 6 matching bases. CDR3 size: 14 residues. Germline CDR1 and CDR2: DFQATT and SNEGSKA (reference sequence). Trimming pared 5 bases from V and 5 bases from J, leaving 16 bases between. Partial CDR3 DNA: TGCAGTGCTTCCAGGGGAAGGATTGATCAGCCC. It is translated as CSASRGRIDQP. The CDR3, in full, reads CSASRGRIDQPQHF.

Comments on this clone: The read finishes 3 residues shy of the CDR3 end, and the germline J gene is used to complete it. The chain carries TRBV19 and TRBJ2-2; D is undetermined. CDR1 is LNHDA, CDR2 SQIVND, per germline (reference sequence). The CDR3 runs 16 residues. V was clipped by 10 bases and J by 0 bases, with 18 bases between them. The DNA read from the CDR3 is TGTGCCACCCAAATCACCGGGTACCCGAACACCGGGGAG. Translation gives CATQITGYPNTGE. The whole CDR3 is CATQITGYPNTGELFF.

As for this clone: The read terminates 3 residues before the CDR3 end, so the remaining end is supplied by the germline J gene. This chain uses TRBV10-3 with TRBJ2-1, with a weak D call TRBD2 (6 bases). V shed 5 bases and J shed 7 bases, with 9 bases lying between them. Germline V lookup: CDR1 ENHRY, CDR2 SYGVKD. The CDR3 contains 12 residues. The sequenced CDR3 bases are TGTGCCATCAGTACTAGCTTTAATGAG. It is translated as CAISTSFNE. The entire CDR3 protein is CAISTSFNEQFF.

A remark on this clone: The observed sequence ends 3 residues before the CDR3 terminus, with the missing tail filled in from the germline J gene. The V gene is TRBV30, the J gene TRBJ2-2, with 9 bases matching TRBD1. This CDR3 has 12 amino acids. The germline gives CDR1 GTSNPN, CDR2 SVGIG (reference sequence). CDR3 in amino acids: CAWDPGQGTLFF. The DNA read from the CDR3 is TGTGCCTGGGATCCGGGACAGGGAACG.

Comments on this clone: Sequencing ends 3 residues short of the CDR3 end; the germline J gene provides the rest. The chain carries TRBV5-1 and TRBJ2-7; possibly TRBD1 for D (6 bases). CDR1 SGHRS and CDR2 YFSETQ come from the germline V gene. The CDR3 length is 14 residues. V was cut by 4 bases and J by 3 bases, with 14 bases left in between. The CDR3 loop is CASSLTGTIYEQYF. CDR3 DNA (partial): TGCGCCAGCAGCCTGACAGGAACTATCTACGAG.

About this clone itself: The CDR3 end is not reached by the read, which stops 3 residues before it; the germline J gene fills it in. The V call is TRBV7-2, the J call TRBJ2-7; 11 nucleotides match TRBD2. Germline V lookup: CDR1 SGHTA, CDR2 FQGNSA. V gave up 6 bases and J gave up 0 bases; unmatched junction bases: 1. The CDR3 has 14 amino acids. The CDR3 bases that were read are TGTGCCAGCAGACTAGCGGGGGACTCCTACGAG. Translated, it gives CASRLAGDSYE. The CDR3 in full is CASRLAGDSYEQYF.

Regarding this clone: The sequence runs out 3 residues before the end of the CDR3; the remainder is reconstructed from the germline J gene. The V and J genes are TRBV18 and TRBJ1-2, with TRBD1 as a possible D gene (5 bases). Germline loops: CDR1 KGHSH, CDR2 LQKENI. CDR3 length equals 14 residues. The CDR3 bases that were read are TGTGCCAGCTCACCACCGGCCAGGGATAATGAC. This translates into CASSPPARDND. The full-length CDR3 reads as CASSPPARDNDYTF.

Turning to this clone: The read finishes 3 residues shy of the CDR3 end, and the germline J gene is used to complete it. The chain employs TRBV20-1 and TRBJ1-1; no firm D call. CDR3 size: 13 residues. V was clipped by 2 bases and J by 4 bases, with 11 bases between them. Germline V lookup: CDR1 DFQATT, CDR2 SNEGSKA (reference sequence). This CDR3 is CSARRDYGTEAFF. Partial CDR3 DNA: TGCAGTGCTAGACGAGATTACGGCACTGAA.

In the case of this clone: Read coverage stops 3 residues before the CDR3 terminus; the germline J gene supplies the remainder. The chain is built from TRBV5-1 and TRBJ2-5, with 9 bases matching TRBD2. V trimming: 1 base; J trimming: 5 bases; junction bases outside the gene matches: 12. The germline gives CDR1 SGHRS, CDR2 YFSETQ. The CDR3 extends over 17 amino acids. CDR3 DNA (partial): TGCGCCAGCAGCTTGAGAGTAGCGGGGGCTCGGGCCGAGACC. It yields the protein CASSLRVAGARAET. From start to end, the CDR3 is CASSLRVAGARAETQYF.

Of note for this clone: The CDR3 end is not reached by the read, which stops 3 residues before it; the germline J gene fills it in. The chain employs TRBV7-9 and TRBJ2-7; D tentatively fits TRBD1 or TRBD2 (7 bases each). Germline loops: CDR1 SEHNR, CDR2 FQNEAQ (reference sequence). V was shortened by 3 bases and J by 4 bases, with 13 bases between the two germline ends. This CDR3 is built from 14 residues. The sequenced CDR3 bases are TGTGCCAGCAGCTTGTACAGGGGAGGGTACGAG. Translated, it gives CASSLYRGGYE. The entire CDR3 reads CASSLYRGGYEQYF.

Concerning this clone itself: The observed sequence ends 3 residues before the CDR3 terminus, with the missing tail filled in from the germline J gene. V gene TRBV18 combines with J gene TRBJ1-3; 12 bases are a match to TRBD1. V lost 3 bases, J lost 0 bases, and 6 bases stayed unmatched. Germline V gene data show CDR1 as KGHSH and CDR2 as LQKENI. This CDR3 spans 18 amino acids. The CDR3 spells CASSPGTGGSDSGNTIYF. The covered CDR3 bases are TGTGCCAGCTCACCCGGGACAGGGGGCAGCGACTCTGGAAACACC.

In the case of this clone: The sequenced fragment ends 3 residues before the CDR3 boundary, so the rest is inferred from the germline J gene. The chain joins TRBV5-1 to TRBJ1-3; TRBD1 might be the D (5 bases). Per the germline V gene, CDR1 is SGHRS and CDR2 is YFSETQ. V was shortened by 1 base and J by 0 bases, with 17 bases between the two germline ends. The length of the CDR3 is 18 residues. The sequenced part of the CDR3 DNA is TGCGCCAGCAGCTTGCAGGGCAGGGCAAAGAGCTCTGGAAACACC. Translated: CASSLQGRAKSSGNT. The whole CDR3 sequence is CASSLQGRAKSSGNTIYF.

As for this clone: The CDR3 goes on 3 residues after the read ends, and that part is filled in from the germline J gene. The V call is TRBV12-3 or TRBV12-4, the J call TRBJ1-4; D gene ambiguous. The CDR3 contains 14 residues. Trimming pared 7 bases from V and 8 bases from J, leaving 17 bases between. The sequenced CDR3 bases are TGTGCCAGCACTAGCGACGGTACGGGAGAAAAA. It yields the protein CASTSDGTGEK. The whole CDR3 sequence is CASTSDGTGEKLFF.

Comment on this clone: The CDR3 end is not reached by the read, which stops 3 residues before it; the germline J gene fills it in. The genes are TRBV10-3 and TRBJ2-3; D might be TRBD1 (6 bases). The CDR3 sequence is 11 residues long. Germline V gene sequence: CDR1 ENHRY, CDR2 SYGVKD. V was trimmed by 8 bases and J by 5 bases, leaving 8 bases between them. This CDR3 reads CAIQTGDTQYF. The covered CDR3 bases are TGTGCCATCCAGACAGGAGATACG.

About this clone itself: The read terminates 3 residues before the CDR3 end, so the remaining end is supplied by the germline J gene. The chain recombines TRBV4-2 with TRBJ2-1, with D possibly matching TRBD1 (6 bases). The CDR3 consists of 16 residues. Trimming pared 4 bases from V and 6 bases from J, leaving 19 bases between. The germline V gene encodes CDR1 LGHNA and CDR2 YNFKEQ. CDR3 region: CASSRFLGIGGNEQFF. The CDR3 DNA, read in part, is TGTGCCAGCAGCCGATTCCTAGGGATAGGGGGCAATGAG.